This T cell receptor (beta chain) emerged from a study of T cells in women clearing cervical HPV infection. In the study overall: Cases were women with histologically confirmed HPV16-related CIN3 or worse, including a couple of invasive cancers. Case blood drawn at lesion detection; control blood after infection cleared. With HLA typing for only a few women, HLA confounding remains possible.

Cervical HPV DNA detected by MY09/MY11 PCR, typed by dot-blot. Trimming took off 6 bases at V and 3 bases at J, with 9 bases between the two ends. This CDR3 has 12 residues. From germline, CDR1 is SGHTA and CDR2 FQGNSA. Using immunoSEQ multiplex PCR, the repertoire was profiled, and TCRdb retains in-frame clones only, with some absent. There are fewer than 30,000 clones in the sample, with about 5% held by the top ten. Remarks on this clone: The missing CDR3 end, 3 residues past where the read stops, is filled in from the germline J gene.

V and J are TRBV7-2 and TRBJ2-7, with D perhaps TRBD2 (6 bases). Material for sequencing was blood buffy coat. This sequence was found in a woman between 18 and 70 years old with a cervical HPV16 infection that either progressed to CIN3+ or cleared (not recorded which). The DNA read from the CDR3 is TGTGCCAGCAGGGCCGGGGGCTACGAG. This translates into CASRAGGYE. The entire CDR3 sequence reads CASRAGGYEQYF.